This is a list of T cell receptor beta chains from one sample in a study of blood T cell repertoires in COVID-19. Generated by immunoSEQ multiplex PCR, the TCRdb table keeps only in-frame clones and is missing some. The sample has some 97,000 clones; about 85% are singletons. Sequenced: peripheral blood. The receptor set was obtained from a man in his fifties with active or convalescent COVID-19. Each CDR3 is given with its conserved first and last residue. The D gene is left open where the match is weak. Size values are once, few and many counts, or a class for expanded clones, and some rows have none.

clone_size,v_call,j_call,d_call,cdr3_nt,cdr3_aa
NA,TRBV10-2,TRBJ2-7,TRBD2,TGCGCCAGCCGACGGGGGGAGGACGAGCAGTACTTC,CASRRGEDEQYF
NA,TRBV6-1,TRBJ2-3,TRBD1,TGTGCCAGCAGTGGAGCGACAGGACAGGGCACAGATACGCAGTATTTT,CASSGATGQGTDTQYF
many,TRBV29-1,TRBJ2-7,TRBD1,TGCAGCACGGCGCCGGGACAGGGGTCCGAGCAGTACTTC,CSTAPGQGSEQYF
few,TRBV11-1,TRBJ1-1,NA,TGTGCCAGCAGCTCAGACAGGTACCCCCGAGCTTTCTTT,CASSSDRYPRAFF
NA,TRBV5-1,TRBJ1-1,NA,TGCGCCAGCAGCCCCTGGCGGGGGCAGAGAACTGAAGCTTTCTTT,CASSPWRGQRTEAFF
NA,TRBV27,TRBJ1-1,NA,TGTGCCAGCAGCTTGTCTCGAGGGACTGAAGCTTTCTTT,CASSLSRGTEAFF
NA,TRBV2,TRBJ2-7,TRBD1,TGTGCCAGCAGACGACAGGGCCCCTACGAGCAGTACTTC,CASRRQGPYEQYF
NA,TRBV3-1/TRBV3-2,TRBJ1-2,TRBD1,TGTGCCAGCAGCAAGACAGGGAACTATGGCTACACCTTC,CASSKTGNYGYTF
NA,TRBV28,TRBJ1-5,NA,TGTGCCAGCAGTCAGGGGTCCCCTAGCAATCAGCCCCAGCATTTT,CASSQGSPSNQPQHF
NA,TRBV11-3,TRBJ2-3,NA,TGTGCCAGCAGCCTGACAGATACGCAGTATTTT,CASSLTDTQYF
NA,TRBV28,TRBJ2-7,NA,TGTGCCATTGGGGGCCAATACGAGCAGTACTTC,CAIGGQYEQYF
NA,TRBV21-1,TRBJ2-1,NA,TGTGCCAGCAGCAAATTCGCTAGCGGGAGGGCCGGGTCCTACAATGAGCAGTTCTTC,CASSKFASGRAGSYNEQFF
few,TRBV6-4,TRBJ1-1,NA,TGTGCCAGCAGTGAACAGGGTGGGACCGAAGCTTTCTTT,CASSEQGGTEAFF
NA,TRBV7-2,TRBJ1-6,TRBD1,TGTGCCAGCAGCTTAACAGGGGGGCTCTTGTCACCCCTCCACTTT,CASSLTGGLLSPLHF
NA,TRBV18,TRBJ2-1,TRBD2,TGTGCCAGCTCCCTCAGAGGACTAGCGGGATACAATGAGCAGTTCTTC,CASSLRGLAGYNEQFF
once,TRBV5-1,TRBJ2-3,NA,TGCGCCAGCAGCGTCAGCGGGCCGGGCACAGATACGCAGTATTTT,CASSVSGPGTDTQYF
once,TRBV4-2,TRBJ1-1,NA,TGTGCCAGCAGCCAAGCGGGGGGTGCGAACACTGAAGCTTTCTTT,CASSQAGGANTEAFF